This TCR beta chain was recorded in a study of T cells in Graves' hyperthyroidism and ophthalmopathy. This clonotype appeared many times. Its antigen is unknown. Amplification targeted TCR beta CDR3 regions from RNA transcripts. Researchers ran a first-round RT-PCR on the TCR CDR3 using the HTBI primer set. TCRdb itself ran the multiplex PCR reads through MiXCR, one entry per CDR3 protein. Here the sample spans under 350,000 distinct CDR3 sequences, about 21% being singletons. Study conclusions and caveats: Within blood appeared most thyroid clonotypes that had expanded above 0.001.

Sequencing input: blood. The source is a woman aged 50 to 60 with Graves' hyperthyroidism.

DNA of the CDR3: TGTGCCAGCAGTTTACCCGGGGGTAGCAATCAGCCCCAGCATTTT. Its translation: CASSLPGGSNQPQHF. This chain joins TRBV28 and TRBJ1-5; D may be TRBD1 (5 bases). Looked up from germline, CDR1 is MDHEN and CDR2 is SYDVKM. V lost 2 bases and J lost 0, with 8 bases in between. CDR3 length equals 15 residues.